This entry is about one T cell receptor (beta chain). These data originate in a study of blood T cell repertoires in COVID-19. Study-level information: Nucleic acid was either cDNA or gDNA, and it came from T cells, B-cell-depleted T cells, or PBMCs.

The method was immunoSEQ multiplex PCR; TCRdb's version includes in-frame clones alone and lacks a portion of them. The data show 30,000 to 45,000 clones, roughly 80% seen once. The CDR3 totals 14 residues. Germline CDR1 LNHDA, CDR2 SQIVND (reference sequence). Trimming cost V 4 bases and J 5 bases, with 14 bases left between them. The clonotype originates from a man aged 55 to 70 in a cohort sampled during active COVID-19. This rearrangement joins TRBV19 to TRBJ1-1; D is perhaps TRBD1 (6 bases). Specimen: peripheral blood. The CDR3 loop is CASSREAGVTEAFF. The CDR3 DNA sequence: TGTGCCAGTAGTAGAGAGGCAGGGGTGACTGAAGCTTTCTTT.